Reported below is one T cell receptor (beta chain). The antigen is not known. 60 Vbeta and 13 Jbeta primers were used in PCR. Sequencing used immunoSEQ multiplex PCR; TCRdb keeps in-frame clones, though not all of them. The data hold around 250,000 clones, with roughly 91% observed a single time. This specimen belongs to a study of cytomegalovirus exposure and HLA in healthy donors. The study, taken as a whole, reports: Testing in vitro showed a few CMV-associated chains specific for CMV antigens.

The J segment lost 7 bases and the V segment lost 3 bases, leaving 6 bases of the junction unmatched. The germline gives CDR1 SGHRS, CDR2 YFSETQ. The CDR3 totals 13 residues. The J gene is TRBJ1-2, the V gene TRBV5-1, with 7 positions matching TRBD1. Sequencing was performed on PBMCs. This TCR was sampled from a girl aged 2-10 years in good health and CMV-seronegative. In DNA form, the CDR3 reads TGCGCCAGCAGCTCAGGGACAGCTGGTGGCTACACCTTC. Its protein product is CASSSGTAGGYTF.